This T cell receptor beta chain was identified in a study of CD8 T cells in Susac syndrome. With random hexamers, roughly 0.45 to 1 ug RNA was reverse transcribed. immunoSEQ multiplex PCR amplified TCR beta CDR3 across 54 Vbeta, 13 Jbeta. TCRdb reprocessed the immunoSEQ multiplex PCR reads via MiXCR and lists one record per CDR3 protein. The profile covers a few hundred thousand distinct CDR3 sequences, with roughly 94% appearing a single time and 0.07% to 0.095% taken by the ten largest. This CDR3 spans 13 amino acids. Trimming removed 5 bases from V and 5 bases from J, with 15 bases in between. Per the germline V gene, CDR1 is SQVTM and CDR2 is ANQGSEA. Sequencing of TCR beta, carried out with a high-throughput approach, was applied to CD8+ and CD4+ T cells from the blood.

Specimen: CD4+ T cells from PBMCs. This receptor was obtained from a human donor with multiple sclerosis. This rearrangement joins TRBV29-1 to TRBJ1-2, with D tentatively TRBD1 (6 bases). CDR3 sequence reads: CSVRSGDRYGYTF. CDR3 nucleotide sequence: TGCAGCGTTCGGTCAGGGGATCGATATGGCTACACCTTC.